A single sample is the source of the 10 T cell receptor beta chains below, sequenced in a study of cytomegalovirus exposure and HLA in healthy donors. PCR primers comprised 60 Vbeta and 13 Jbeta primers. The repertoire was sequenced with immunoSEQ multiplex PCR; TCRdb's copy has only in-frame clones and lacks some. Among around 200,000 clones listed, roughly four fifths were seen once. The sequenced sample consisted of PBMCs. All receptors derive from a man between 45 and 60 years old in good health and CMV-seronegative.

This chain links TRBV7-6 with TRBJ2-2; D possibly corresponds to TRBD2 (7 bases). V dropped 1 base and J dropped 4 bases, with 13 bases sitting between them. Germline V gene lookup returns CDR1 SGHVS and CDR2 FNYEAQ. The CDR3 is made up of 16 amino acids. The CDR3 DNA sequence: TGTGCCAGCAGCTTAGTGGGGGGGCCTGGCACCGGGGAGCTGTTTTTT. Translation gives CASSLVGGPGTGELFF.

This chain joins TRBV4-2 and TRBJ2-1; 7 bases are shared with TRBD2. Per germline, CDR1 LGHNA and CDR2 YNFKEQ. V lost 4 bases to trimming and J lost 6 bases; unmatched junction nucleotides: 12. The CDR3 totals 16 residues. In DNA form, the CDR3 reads TGTGCCAGCAGCCCCTCCGGCGCGGGGGAATCCAATGAGCAGTTCTTC. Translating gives CASSPSGAGESNEQFF.

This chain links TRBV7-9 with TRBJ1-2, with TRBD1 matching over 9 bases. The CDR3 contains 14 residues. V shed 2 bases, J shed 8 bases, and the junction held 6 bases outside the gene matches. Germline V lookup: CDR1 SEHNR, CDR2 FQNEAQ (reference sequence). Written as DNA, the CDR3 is TGTGCCAGCAGCTTAACAGGGGGCCTGGGAGGCTACACCTTC. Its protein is CASSLTGGLGGYTF.

The DNA for the CDR3 is TGTGCCAGCAGCTTAGCTCGCCCTAGCGCCGGGGAGCTGTTTTTT. It yields the protein CASSLARPSAGELFF. V and J are TRBV7-9 and TRBJ2-2, with a possible D match to TRBD2 (6 bases). The germline CDR1 and CDR2 sequences are SEHNR and FQNEAQ (reference sequence). Trimming shortened V by 0 bases and J by 6 bases, and 11 bases separated the two germline ends. The CDR3 runs 15 residues.

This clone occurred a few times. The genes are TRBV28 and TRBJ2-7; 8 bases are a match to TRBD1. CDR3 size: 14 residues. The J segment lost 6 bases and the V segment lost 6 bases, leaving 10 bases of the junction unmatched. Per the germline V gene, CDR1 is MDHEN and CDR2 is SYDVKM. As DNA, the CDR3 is TGTGCCAGCAGGTCAGGACAGGGTTACTCCGAGCAGTACTTC. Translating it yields CASRSGQGYSEQYF.

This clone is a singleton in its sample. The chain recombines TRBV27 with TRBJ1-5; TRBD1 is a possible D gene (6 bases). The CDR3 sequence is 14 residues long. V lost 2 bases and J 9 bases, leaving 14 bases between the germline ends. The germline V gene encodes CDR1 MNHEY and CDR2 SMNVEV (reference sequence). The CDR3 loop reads CASSLVTGTRPQHF. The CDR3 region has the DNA TGTGCCAGCAGTTTAGTTACAGGGACGCGGCCCCAGCATTTT.

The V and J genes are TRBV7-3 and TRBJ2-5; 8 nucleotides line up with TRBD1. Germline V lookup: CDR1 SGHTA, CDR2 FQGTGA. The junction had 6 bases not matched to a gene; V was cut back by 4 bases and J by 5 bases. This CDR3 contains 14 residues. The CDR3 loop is CASSSTGGTETQYF. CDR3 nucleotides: TGTGCCAGCAGCTCCACAGGGGGAACGGAGACCCAGTACTTC.

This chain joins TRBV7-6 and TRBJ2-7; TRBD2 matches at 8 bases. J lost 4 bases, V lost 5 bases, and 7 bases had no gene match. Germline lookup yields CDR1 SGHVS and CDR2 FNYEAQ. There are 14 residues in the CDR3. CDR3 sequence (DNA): TGTGCCAGCAGCCCTCTAGCGGGCGCATACGAGCAGTACTTC. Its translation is CASSPLAGAYEQYF.

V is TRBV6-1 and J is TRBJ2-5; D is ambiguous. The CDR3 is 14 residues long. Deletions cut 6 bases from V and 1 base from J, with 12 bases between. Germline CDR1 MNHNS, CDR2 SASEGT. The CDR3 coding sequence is TGTGCCAGCAGCCAGGCCTCCCCCCAAGAGACCCAGTACTTC. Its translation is CASSQASPQETQYF.

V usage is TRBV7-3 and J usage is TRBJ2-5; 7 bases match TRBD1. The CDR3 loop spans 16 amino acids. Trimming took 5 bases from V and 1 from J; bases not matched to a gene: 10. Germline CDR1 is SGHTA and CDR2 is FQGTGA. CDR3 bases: TGTGCCAGCAGCCTTGGGGCAGGGGGATTCCAAGAGACCCAGTACTTC. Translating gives CASSLGAGGFQETQYF.